Following are 18 T cell receptor beta chains from one sample sequenced in a study of blood T cells in healthy people across ages. Next came a second PCR, run for roughly 6 to 11 cycles, which used a sample-barcoded 5' primer along with a J-beta primer mix. TCRdb recomputed calls from the 5' RACE reads with MiXCR, one row per CDR3 protein. The table has roughly 800,000 distinct CDR3 sequences, 58% seen once; the top ten hold roughly 22%. Sequenced material: blood. The source is a man younger than 40 in good health.

The chain is built from TRBV14 and TRBJ2-3, with D unresolved. Per the germline V gene, CDR1 is SGHDN and CDR2 is FVKESK. This CDR3 is 13 amino acids long. Trimming stripped 0 bases from V and 5 bases from J, with 6 bases between. The CDR3 DNA reads as TGTGCCAGCAGCCAAGATATGGGAGATACGCAGTATTTT. It codes for CASSQDMGDTQYF. The full variable domain, rest sourced from reference TRBV14 and TRBJ2-3, is EAGVTQFPSHSVIEKGQTVTLRCDPISGHDNLYWYRRVMGKEIKFLLHFVKESKQDESGMPNNRFLAERTGGTYSTLKVQPAELEDSGVYFCASSQDMGDTQYFGPGTRLTVL.

Written as DNA, the CDR3 is TGTGCCAGCAGCCCCCGGACAGTCTCTCTCTATGGCTACACCTTC. Amino acid sequence: CASSPRTVSLYGYTF. The rearrangement links TRBV14 to TRBJ1-2; TRBD1 is a possible D gene (6 bases). Trimming pared 4 bases from V and 4 bases from J, leaving 16 bases between. Germline CDR1 reads SGHDN; CDR2 reads FVKESK. This CDR3 has 15 amino acids.

The V gene is TRBV29-1, the J gene TRBJ2-3; 8 bases are a match to TRBD2. Losses at the gene ends were 7 bases for V and 3 bases for J; bases not matched to a gene: 9. Germline V CDR1 and CDR2: SQVTM, ANQGSEA. This CDR3 region has 14 residues. The chain's CDR3 is CSAKLAENTDTQYF. In DNA form, the CDR3 reads TGCAGCGCTAAACTAGCGGAAAATACAGATACGCAGTATTTT.

The CDR3 DNA sequence: TGTGCCAGCAGCCCCAGGATCGGGACTAGCGGGCCGAGCTCCTACAATGAGCAGTTCTTC. As protein: CASSPRIGTSGPSSYNEQFF. The V call is TRBV7-9, the J call TRBJ2-1; 12 bases fit TRBD2. CDR3 length: 20 residues. With 5 bases clipped from V and 0 bases from J, the junction kept 14 bases outside the gene matches. Germline values: CDR1 SEHNR, CDR2 FQNEAQ (reference sequence).

V is TRBV7-2 and J is TRBJ2-1; 8 bases fit TRBD1. Per the germline V gene, CDR1 is SGHTA and CDR2 is FQGNSA. V dropped 1 base and J dropped 9; count of bases not matched to a gene: 17. CDR3 length: 18 amino acids. The CDR3: CASSLGQGKMARKVEQFF. CDR3 nucleotide sequence: TGTGCCAGCAGCTTAGGACAGGGGAAAATGGCAAGGAAGGTTGAGCAGTTCTTC. The entire variable domain, with the rest obtained from reference TRBV7-2 and TRBJ2-1, is as follows: GAGVSQSPSNKVTEKGKDVELRCDPISGHTALYWYRQSLGQGLEFLIYFQGNSAPDKSGLPSDRFSAERTGGSVSTLTIQRTQQEDSAVYLCASSLGQGKMARKVEQFFGPGTRLTVL.

The rearrangement joins TRBV12-5 to TRBJ2-7, with TRBD2 matching over 13 bases. The end of the DNA is better explained by TRBJ2-5, so the J call may be wrong. The CDR3 has 17 residues. The germline V gene encodes CDR1 LGHNT and CDR2 FRNRAP. The CDR3 loop reads CASGIGTSGAVRETQYF. CDR3 DNA: TGTGCTAGTGGTATCGGGACTAGCGGGGCCGTAAGGGAGACCCAGTACTTC.

The rearrangement uses TRBV7-9 and TRBJ2-5; D not resolved. Deletions cut 5 bases from V and 2 bases from J, with 18 bases between. The CDR3 is made up of 16 amino acids. Germline-derived CDR1 and CDR2 are SEHNR and FQNEAQ (reference sequence). In nucleotides, the CDR3 is TGTGCCAGCAGCCACGGGCTTTCGGTTTTTCAAGAGACCCAGTACTTC. This encodes CASSHGLSVFQETQYF. Full variable domain (missing parts from reference TRBV7-9 and TRBJ2-5): DTGVSQNPRHKITKRGQNVTFRCDPISEHNRLYWYRQTLGQGPEFLTYFQNEAQLEKSRLLSDRFSAERPKGSFSTLEIQRTEQGDSAMYLCASSHGLSVFQETQYFGPGTRLLVL.

This chain connects TRBV7-3 to TRBJ2-5; the match to TRBD1 covers 9 bases. CDR1 is SGHTA, CDR2 FQGTGA, per germline. V lost 2 bases, J lost 4 bases, and 11 bases stayed unmatched. The CDR3 loop spans 17 amino acids. The CDR3 spells CASSLDPPGTGRETQYF. The CDR3 bases are TGTGCCAGCAGCTTAGACCCCCCCGGGACAGGGAGAGAGACCCAGTACTTC.

The chain has TRBV28 and TRBJ2-4, with TRBD2 identical over 15 bases. Losses at the gene ends were 7 bases for V and 1 base for J; bases not matched to a gene: 11. Germline V gives CDR1 MDHEN, CDR2 SYDVKM. This CDR3 is built from 19 residues. The CDR3 DNA sequence: TGTGCCAGCAAAACCCCGGGACTAGCGGGAGGTCCGGCCAAAAACATTCAGTACTTC. Translated, it gives CASKTPGLAGGPAKNIQYF.

The genes are TRBV20-1 and TRBJ2-7; D gene unclear. With 0 bases removed from V and 1 base from J, the gap between germline ends came to 10 bases. The CDR3 has 14 residues. Germline lookup yields CDR1 DFQATT and CDR2 SNEGSKA (reference sequence). The CDR3 region is CSARDYDGSYEQYF. The CDR3 coding sequence is TGCAGTGCTAGAGACTACGACGGGTCCTACGAGCAGTACTTC.

This chain links TRBV7-2 with TRBJ2-7; D is unclear. CDR1 SGHTA and CDR2 FQGNSA come from the germline V gene. Trimming shortened V by 5 bases and J by 10 bases, and 21 bases separated the two germline ends. The CDR3 has 14 residues. Written as DNA, the CDR3 is TGTGCCAGCAGCCCAAAAACCAGGCGCCAGGACCAGTACTTC. Translating gives CASSPKTRRQDQYF.

This chain links TRBV28 with TRBJ2-2, with D unclear. V lost 7 bases to trimming and J lost 5 bases, with 8 bases between them. CDR3 length: 12 residues. Per germline, CDR1 MDHEN and CDR2 SYDVKM. This chain's CDR3 is CASIPDTGELFF. CDR3 coding DNA: TGTGCCAGCATACCCGATACCGGGGAGCTGTTTTTT.

This clonotype was recorded a few times. V usage is TRBV6-2 or TRBV6-3 and J usage is TRBJ2-5, with 9 bases matching TRBD2. J lost 11 bases, V lost 7 bases, and 14 bases had no gene match. The CDR3 runs to 14 residues. Germline CDR1 is MNHEY and CDR2 is SVGEGT. The CDR3 coding sequence is TGTGCCAGCACTATAACGGGACTAGCAAGTGAGCAGTACTTC. As protein: CASTITGLASEQYF.

The CDR3 sequence: CAISVTGPGNTIYF. CDR3 nucleotide sequence: TGTGCCATCAGTGTAACGGGACCTGGAAACACCATATATTTT. V gene TRBV10-3 combines with J gene TRBJ1-3; D is possibly TRBD1 (5 bases). This CDR3 has 14 residues. Germline V lookup: CDR1 ENHRY, CDR2 SYGVKD. Between the trimmed V and J ends, which lost 4 bases and 2 bases, there was a span of 9 bases.

To note about this clonotype: This clone may be a read error of a much larger clone one base away. The chain combines TRBV20-1 with TRBJ2-5; 8 nucleotides line up with TRBD2. Germline lookup yields CDR1 DFQATT and CDR2 SNEGSKA (reference sequence). This CDR3 contains 12 residues. The CDR3 DNA reads TGCAGTGCTCGGGAGGGCCAAGCGACCCAGTACTTC. It encodes CSAREGQATQYF.

The chain combines TRBV29-1 with TRBJ2-1, with 8 bases that match TRBD1. CDR1 is SQVTM, CDR2 ANQGSEA, per germline. This CDR3 comprises 15 residues. V dropped 8 bases and J dropped 7; count of bases not matched to a gene: 16. The CDR3 loop is CSSNGLAGGRNEQFF. The CDR3 bases are TGCAGCTCAAACGGGTTGGCAGGGGGCAGGAATGAGCAGTTCTTC.

This clonotype was picked up a small number of times. The chain is built from TRBV20-1 and TRBJ2-5; D perhaps matches TRBD1 (7 bases). Trimming took 5 bases from V and 2 from J, leaving 15 bases between them. Germline-derived CDR1 and CDR2 are DFQATT and SNEGSKA (reference sequence). CDR3 length: 14 residues. The CDR3 region is CSAYRGLGQETQYF. The CDR3 bases are TGCAGTGCTTACAGGGGACTGGGTCAAGAGACCCAGTACTTC.

The count of this clonotype is one. This chain uses TRBV12-3 or TRBV12-4 with TRBJ2-1, with no clear D. The V and J ends lost 3 bases and 9 bases respectively, with 6 bases between them. The CDR3 sequence is 11 residues long. This chain's CDR3 is CASSFFSEQFF. CDR3 DNA sequence: TGTGCCAGCAGTTTTTTTTCTGAGCAGTTCTTC.